The 13 T cell receptor beta chains given below trace back to one sample, sequenced in a study of PD-1 blockade in classical Hodgkin lymphoma. Produced via immunoSEQ multiplex PCR; TCRdb's table is partial and in-frame only. The profile shows 100,000 to 130,000 clones, roughly nine tenths of them singletons. Each of the patients experienced relapse following autologous stem cell transplantation, and their brentuximab vedotin exposure differed. Sequences were derived from peripheral blood mononuclear cells (PBMCs), sampled before the second cycle of nivolumab. These receptors all come from a human donor with classical Hodgkin lymphoma.

The chain carries TRBV7-6 and TRBJ2-5, with no clear D. The V gene's germline CDR1 is SGHVS and CDR2 FNYEAQ. CDR3 size: 11 residues. V shed 5 bases and J shed 2 bases, with 3 bases lying between them. CDR3 in DNA: TGTGCCAGCAGCCTACAAGAGACCCAGTACTTC. It translates to CASSLQETQYF.

V usage is TRBV7-2 and J usage is TRBJ2-7; 9 nucleotides match TRBD2. V was pared by 5 bases and J by 0 bases, with 8 bases of the junction left unmatched. The CDR3 length is 16 residues. Germline CDR1 reads SGHTA; CDR2 reads FQGNSA. The CDR3 DNA sequence: TGTGCCAGCAGCCCAGGGACTAGCCGAGTCTCCTACGAGCAGTACTTC. Translated: CASSPGTSRVSYEQYF.

The chain is built from TRBV7-2 and TRBJ2-5; 11 nucleotides agree with TRBD2. CDR1 is SGHTA, CDR2 FQGNSA, per germline. The CDR3 length is 15 residues. Losses at the gene ends were 5 bases for V and 5 bases for J; bases not matched to a gene: 7. CDR3 protein: CASSLSSGRFETQYF. CDR3 DNA: TGTGCCAGCAGCCTATCTAGCGGGAGGTTTGAGACCCAGTACTTC.

The J gene is TRBJ2-7, the V gene TRBV29-1; 12 positions match TRBD1. V shed 7 bases and J 5 bases; nucleotides not matched to a gene: 12. The germline CDR1 and CDR2 sequences are SQVTM and ANQGSEA. This CDR3 is built from 15 residues. The CDR3 DNA sequence: TGCAGCGCCGGGGGTTTGGGACAGGGGGCTCACGAGCAGTACTTC. It specifies CSAGGLGQGAHEQYF.

J is TRBJ1-1 and V is TRBV29-1, with a weak D call TRBD1 (5 bases). The V end was cut by 3 bases, the J end by 6 bases, with 14 bases between. Germline lookup yields CDR1 SQVTM and CDR2 ANQGSEA. This CDR3 is 13 amino acids long. The CDR3 reads CSVEGNRGAEAFF. Written as DNA, the CDR3 is TGCAGCGTTGAGGGCAATCGAGGGGCTGAAGCTTTCTTT. Variable domain in full (rest from reference TRBV29-1 and TRBJ1-1): SAVISQKPSRDICQRGTSLTIQCQVDSQVTMMFWYRQQPGQSLTLIATANQGSEATYESGFVIDKFPISRPNLTFSTLTVSNMSPEDSSIYLCSVEGNRGAEAFFGQGTRLTVV.

The chain carries TRBV15 and TRBJ2-1; maybe TRBD2 (5 bases). Germline lookup yields CDR1 LNHNV and CDR2 YYDKDF (reference sequence). This CDR3 has 17 amino acids. V lost 1 base to trimming and J lost 7 bases, with 20 bases between them. The CDR3: CATSRGGSGKRFNEQFF. The CDR3 coding sequence is TGTGCCACCAGCAGAGGCGGCTCCGGGAAACGATTTAATGAGCAGTTCTTC.

This sequence joins TRBV28 and TRBJ1-1; D is unresolved. CDR3 length: 15 residues. Germline CDR1 is MDHEN and CDR2 is SYDVKM. The V and J ends lost 5 bases and 0 bases respectively, with 13 bases between them. The CDR3 DNA follows: TGTGCCAGCAGTAATAGGGAAGGTGTGAACACTGAAGCTTTCTTT. This gives the protein CASSNREGVNTEAFF. The entire variable domain, with the rest obtained from reference TRBV28 and TRBJ1-1, is as follows: DVKVTQSSRYLVKRTGEKVFLECVQDMDHENMFWYRQDPGLGLRLIYFSYDVKMKEKGDIPEGYSVSREKKERFSLILESASTNQTSMYLCASSNREGVNTEAFFGQGTRLTVV.

The V and J genes are TRBV19 and TRBJ2-1, with D uncertain. V was trimmed by 3 bases and J by 8 bases, leaving 5 bases between them. Germline V gives CDR1 LNHDA, CDR2 SQIVND (reference sequence). The CDR3 is made up of 11 amino acids. CDR3 nucleotide sequence: TGTGCCAGTAGTATGTTAGATGAGCAGTTCTTC. Protein product: CASSMLDEQFF. Full variable domain (rest looked up from reference TRBV19 and TRBJ2-1): DGGITQSPKYLFRKEGQNVTLSCEQNLNHDAMYWYRQDPGQGLRLIYYSQIVNDFQKGDIAEGYSVSREKKESFPLTVTSAQKNPTAFYLCASSMLDEQFFGPGTRLTVL.

The V and J genes are TRBV6-5 and TRBJ1-1; D gene unclear. The CDR3 has 14 residues. V lost 6 bases and J 2 bases, leaving 13 bases between the germline ends. The V gene's germline CDR1 is MNHEY and CDR2 SVGAGI. Here the CDR3 reads CASRIVGLNTEAFF. The CDR3 DNA reads as TGTGCCAGCAGAATAGTTGGCCTCAACACTGAAGCTTTCTTT.

The chain is built from TRBV15 and TRBJ2-1; 7 positions match TRBD2. This CDR3 region has 16 residues. V was clipped by 0 bases and J by 9 bases; unmatched bases: 11. Germline values: CDR1 LNHNV, CDR2 YYDKDF (reference sequence). The DNA for the CDR3 is TGTGCCACCAGCAGAGATTGGCTTAGCGGGCCTATTGAGCAGTTCTTC. Translating it yields CATSRDWLSGPIEQFF.

The chain couples TRBV2 to TRBJ2-1; 12 bases match TRBD2. Looked up from germline, CDR1 is SNHLY and CDR2 is FYNNEI. The CDR3 covers 14 residues. The V and J ends lost 9 bases and 8 bases, in that order; junction bases with no gene match: 8. The CDR3 reads CARGLAGLRDEQFF. CDR3 DNA: TGTGCCAGGGGACTAGCGGGCCTCCGGGATGAGCAGTTCTTC.

The J gene is TRBJ1-2, the V gene TRBV9; D remains unclear. The V and J ends lost 0 bases and 8 bases respectively, with 8 bases between them. Germline values: CDR1 SGDLS, CDR2 YYNGEE. CDR3 size: 12 residues. The CDR3 bases are TGTGCCAGCAGCGTAGAAGGGTTCGGCTACACCTTC. Protein product: CASSVEGFGYTF.

The rearrangement joins TRBV7-8 to TRBJ2-7; perhaps TRBD1 as D (6 bases). CDR1 SGHVS and CDR2 FQNEAQ come from the germline V gene. Trimming stripped 4 bases from V and 0 bases from J, with 13 bases between. This CDR3 is built from 15 residues. CDR3 amino acids: CASSYGQTSSYEQYF. The CDR3 DNA sequence: TGTGCCAGCAGCTACGGACAGACGAGCTCCTACGAGCAGTACTTC.